The 10 T cell receptor beta chains below all came from one sample that was sequenced in a study of CD8 T cells in ankylosing spondylitis. TCRdb called the 5' RACE reads again in MiXCR, with one record for every CDR3 protein. Among fewer than 650,000 distinct CDR3 sequences listed, over 9.5% were seen once. Study-wide findings and caveats: Seemingly characteristic of ankylosing spondylitis blood was a TCR beta motif consisting of several highly homologous variants.

Which antigens these TCRs recognize remains unknown. Material: blood, either unsorted or a sorted T cell fraction (not recorded which). Receptor source: a male donor with ankylosing spondylitis.

This clonotype was counted a few times. The chain is built from TRBV11-2 and TRBJ2-7; D not resolved. V lost 4 bases, J lost 4 bases, and 17 bases lay in between. The CDR3 spans 15 residues. Germline lookup yields CDR1 SGHAT and CDR2 FQNNGV. The CDR3 spells CASSSNPEVVYEQYF. CDR3 sequence (DNA): TGTGCCAGCAGCTCCAATCCTGAGGTAGTGTACGAGCAGTACTTC.

This clonotype was seen more than once but under ten times. The chain combines TRBV9 with TRBJ2-1; no clear D gene. This CDR3 comprises 13 residues. In germline, CDR1 is SGDLS, CDR2 YYNGEE. V shed 1 base and J shed 7 bases, with 9 bases lying between them. The CDR3 spells CASSVLPPNEQFF. CDR3 nucleotide sequence: TGTGCCAGCAGCGTATTGCCCCCGAATGAGCAGTTCTTC. Full variable domain (missing parts from reference TRBV9 and TRBJ2-1): DSGVTQTPKHLITATGQRVTLRCSPRSGDLSVYWYQQSLDQGLQFLIQYYNGEERAKGNILERFSAQQFPDLHSELNLSSLELGDSALYFCASSVLPPNEQFFGPGTRLTVL.

DNA of the CDR3: TGTGCCAGCAGCCCGCGCGGGCGCAGGGATGGCTACACCTTC. Its protein is CASSPRGRRDGYTF. V is TRBV14 and J is TRBJ1-2; weak D call: TRBD1 (5 bases). V lost 4 bases and J 6 bases, leaving 15 bases between the germline ends. CDR3 length: 14 residues. Germline values: CDR1 SGHDN, CDR2 FVKESK.

Remarks on this clonotype: A much bigger clone sits one base away, suggesting this may be a read error. V and J are TRBV12-3 or TRBV12-4 and TRBJ2-3; TRBD2 aligns across 8 bases. The CDR3 runs to 14 residues. CDR3 nucleotides: TGTGCCAGCAGTATAGCGGGATTCACAGATACGCAGTATTTT. Translation: CASSIAGFTDTQYF.

This clonotype has more than one count but fewer than ten. The CDR3 region has the DNA TGCGCCAGCAGCTTCCTAGCGGGAGGGAGGTTGGGGGAGCTGTTTTTT. Translation: CASSFLAGGRLGELFF. The V gene is TRBV4-1, the J gene TRBJ2-2; 12 bases map to TRBD2. V lost 5 bases and J lost 8; bases outside the gene matches: 9. The CDR3 totals 16 residues. Germline loops: CDR1 MGHRA, CDR2 YSYEKL.

The V gene is TRBV7-9, the J gene TRBJ2-1, with 13 bases fitting TRBD2. The V segment lost 5 bases and the J segment 10 bases; nucleotides outside the gene matches: 5. The germline gives CDR1 SEHNR, CDR2 FQNEAQ (reference sequence). This CDR3 has 14 residues. CDR3 residues: CASSPTSGREEQFF. The CDR3 nucleotides are TGTGCCAGCAGCCCTACTAGCGGGAGGGAGGAGCAGTTCTTC.

This rearrangement joins TRBV27 to TRBJ2-1, with D possibly matching TRBD2 (5 bases). CDR1 is MNHEY, CDR2 SMNVEV, per germline (reference sequence). The CDR3 is 22 residues long. V was cut by 4 bases and J by 6 bases, with 37 bases left in between. The CDR3 spells CASSYLSKCGSALPSRGNEQFF. CDR3 sequence (DNA): TGTGCCAGCAGTTATCTGTCGAAGTGTGGGAGCGCGCTCCCTAGCCGAGGCAATGAGCAGTTCTTC.

The J gene is TRBJ1-1, the V gene TRBV6-1; perhaps TRBD1 as D (5 bases). V was shortened by 6 bases and J by 4 bases, with 18 bases between the two germline ends. The CDR3 runs to 15 residues. Germline-derived CDR1 and CDR2 are MNHNS and SASEGT. CDR3 bases: TGTGCCAGCAGAACAACCGGGACCGGCGGCACTGAAGCTTTCTTT. The encoded protein is CASRTTGTGGTEAFF.

The chain couples TRBV6-1 to TRBJ1-1; 8 positions agree with TRBD1. J lost 1 base, V lost 2 bases, and 3 bases had no gene match. Germline V gene lookup returns CDR1 MNHNS and CDR2 SASEGT. The CDR3 length is 15 residues. The CDR3 region is CASSEWTGPNTEAFF. In DNA, the CDR3 is TGTGCCAGCAGTGAATGGACAGGGCCGAACACTGAAGCTTTCTTT.

This sequence joins TRBV10-2 and TRBJ1-5; no definite D call. V lost 7 bases and J lost 0, with 13 bases in between. The CDR3 is 15 residues long. Per germline, CDR1 WSHSY and CDR2 SAAADI. The CDR3 loop is CASTAYWDSNQPQHF. CDR3 DNA sequence: TGCGCCAGCACCGCGTATTGGGATAGCAATCAGCCCCAGCATTTT.